This T cell receptor (beta chain) was profiled in a study of blood T cell repertoires in COVID-19. Study-level background: T cells, B-cell-depleted T cells, or PBMCs provided the cDNA or gDNA that served as material.

Germline V gene lookup returns CDR1 MNHEY and CDR2 SVGAGI. The CDR3 spans 14 residues. V lost 6 bases, J lost 3 bases, and 8 bases stayed unmatched. Measured with immunoSEQ multiplex PCR; TCRdb has only the in-frame clones, and not every one. Among 300,000 or so clones listed, roughly 90% were seen once. This chain uses TRBV6-5 with TRBJ2-7; 7 bases are a match to TRBD2. The sequenced sample consisted of peripheral blood. The receptor comes from a woman aged 25-40 years with COVID-19, enrolled during active disease. CDR3 region: CASRNQAGNYEQYF. DNA of the CDR3: TGTGCCAGCAGAAACCAAGCGGGAAACTACGAGCAGTACTTC.